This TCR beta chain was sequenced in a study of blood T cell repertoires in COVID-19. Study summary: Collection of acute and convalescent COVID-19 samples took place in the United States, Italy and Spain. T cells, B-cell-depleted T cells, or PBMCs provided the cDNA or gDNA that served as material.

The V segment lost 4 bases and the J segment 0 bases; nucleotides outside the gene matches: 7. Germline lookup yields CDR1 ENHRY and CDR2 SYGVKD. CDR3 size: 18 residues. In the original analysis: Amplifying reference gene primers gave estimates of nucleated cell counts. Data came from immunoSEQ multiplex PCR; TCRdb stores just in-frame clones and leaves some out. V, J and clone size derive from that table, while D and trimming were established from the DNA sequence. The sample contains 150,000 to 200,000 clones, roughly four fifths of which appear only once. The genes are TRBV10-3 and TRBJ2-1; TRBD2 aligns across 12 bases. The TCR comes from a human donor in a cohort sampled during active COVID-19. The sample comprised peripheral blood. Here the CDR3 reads CAISGTSGNGVSYNEQFF. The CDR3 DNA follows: TGTGCCATCAGTGGGACTAGCGGGAATGGAGTCTCCTACAATGAGCAGTTCTTC.